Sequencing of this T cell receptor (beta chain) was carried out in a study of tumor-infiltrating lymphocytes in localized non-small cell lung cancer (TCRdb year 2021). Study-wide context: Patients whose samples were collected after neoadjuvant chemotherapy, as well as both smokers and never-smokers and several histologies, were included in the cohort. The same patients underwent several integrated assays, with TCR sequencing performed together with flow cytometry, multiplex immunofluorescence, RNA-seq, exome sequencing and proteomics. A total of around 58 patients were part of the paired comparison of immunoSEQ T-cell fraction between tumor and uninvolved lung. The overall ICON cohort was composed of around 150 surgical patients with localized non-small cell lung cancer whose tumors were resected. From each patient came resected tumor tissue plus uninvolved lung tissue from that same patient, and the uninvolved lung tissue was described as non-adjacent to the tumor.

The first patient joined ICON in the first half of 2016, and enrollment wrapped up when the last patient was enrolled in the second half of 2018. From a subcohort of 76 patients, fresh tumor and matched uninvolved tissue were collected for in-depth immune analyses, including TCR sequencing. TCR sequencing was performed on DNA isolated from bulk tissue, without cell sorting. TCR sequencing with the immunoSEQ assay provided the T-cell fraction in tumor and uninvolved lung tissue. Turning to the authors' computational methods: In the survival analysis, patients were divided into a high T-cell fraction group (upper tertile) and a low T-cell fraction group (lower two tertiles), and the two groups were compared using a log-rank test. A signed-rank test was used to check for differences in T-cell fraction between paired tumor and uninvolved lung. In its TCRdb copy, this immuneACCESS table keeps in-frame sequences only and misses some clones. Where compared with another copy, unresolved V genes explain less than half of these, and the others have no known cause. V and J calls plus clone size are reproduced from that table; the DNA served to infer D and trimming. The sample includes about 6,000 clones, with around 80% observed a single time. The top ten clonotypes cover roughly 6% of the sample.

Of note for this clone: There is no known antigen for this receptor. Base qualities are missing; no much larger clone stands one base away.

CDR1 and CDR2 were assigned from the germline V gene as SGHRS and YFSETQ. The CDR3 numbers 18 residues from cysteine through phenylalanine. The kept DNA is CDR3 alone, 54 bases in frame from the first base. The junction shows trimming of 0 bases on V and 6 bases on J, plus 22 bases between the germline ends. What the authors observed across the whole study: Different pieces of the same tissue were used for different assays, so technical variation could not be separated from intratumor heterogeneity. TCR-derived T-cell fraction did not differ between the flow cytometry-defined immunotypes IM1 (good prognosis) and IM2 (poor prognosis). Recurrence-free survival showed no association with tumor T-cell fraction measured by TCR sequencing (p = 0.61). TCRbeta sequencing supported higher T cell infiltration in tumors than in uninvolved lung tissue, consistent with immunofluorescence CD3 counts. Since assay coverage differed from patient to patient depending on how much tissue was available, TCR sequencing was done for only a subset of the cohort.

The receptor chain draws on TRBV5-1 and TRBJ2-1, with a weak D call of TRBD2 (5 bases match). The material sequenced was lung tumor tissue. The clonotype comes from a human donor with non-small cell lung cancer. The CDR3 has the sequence CASSLGGTSGNSVNEQFF. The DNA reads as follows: TGCGCCAGCAGCTTGGGGGGTACATCCGGGAATAGTGTCAATGAGCAGTTCTTC.